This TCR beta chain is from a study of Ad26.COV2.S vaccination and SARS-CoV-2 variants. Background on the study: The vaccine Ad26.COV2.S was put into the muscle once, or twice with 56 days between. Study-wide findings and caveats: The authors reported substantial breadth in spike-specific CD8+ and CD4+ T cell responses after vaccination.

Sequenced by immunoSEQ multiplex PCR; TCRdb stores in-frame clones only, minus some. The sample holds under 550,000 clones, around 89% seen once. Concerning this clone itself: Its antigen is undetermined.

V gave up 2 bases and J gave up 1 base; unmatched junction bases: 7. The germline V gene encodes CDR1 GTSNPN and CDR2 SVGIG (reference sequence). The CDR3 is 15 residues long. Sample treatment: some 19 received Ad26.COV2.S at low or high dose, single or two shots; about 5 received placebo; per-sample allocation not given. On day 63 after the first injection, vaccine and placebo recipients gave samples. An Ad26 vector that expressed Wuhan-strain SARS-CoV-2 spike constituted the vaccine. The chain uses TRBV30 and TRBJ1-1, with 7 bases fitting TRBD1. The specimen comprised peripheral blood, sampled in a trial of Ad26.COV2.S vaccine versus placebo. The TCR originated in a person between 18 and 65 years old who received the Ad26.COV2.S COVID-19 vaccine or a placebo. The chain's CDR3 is CAWSQGGRGNTEAFF. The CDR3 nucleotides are TGTGCCTGGAGTCAAGGGGGCCGGGGGAACACTGAAGCTTTCTTT.